The source of this TCR beta chain is a study of Ad26.COV2.S vaccination and SARS-CoV-2 variants. About the study: Donor allocation was to the COV1001 Ad26.COV2.S trial arm. Study results and caveats: Those who received the vaccine showed greater spike-specific TCR breadth than those given placebo.

CDR3 length: 16 residues. From germline, CDR1 is SGHNT and CDR2 YENEEA. V dropped 1 base and J dropped 0 bases, with 11 bases sitting between them. A note on this clone: Its antigen is not known.

Some clones are missing from TCRdb's copy, which holds only in-frame ones; the method was immunoSEQ multiplex PCR. The repertoire holds more than 300,000 clones, with around four fifths as singletons. Described treatment: 15 to 20 received Ad26.COV2.S at low or high dose, single or two shots; 5 received placebo; per-sample allocation not given. It was on day 63 after the first vaccine or placebo injection that samples were taken. The sample came from a Boston adult aged 18-55 years. The source material was peripheral blood, sampled in a trial of Ad26.COV2.S vaccine versus placebo. This rearrangement joins TRBV11-3 to TRBJ2-3; D possibly corresponds to TRBD1 (6 bases). This clonotype was sampled from a person between 18 and 65 years old who received the Ad26.COV2.S COVID-19 vaccine or a placebo. CDR3 DNA: TGTGCCAGCAGCTTAGGCCGGGACACCAGCACAGATACGCAGTATTTT. It translates to CASSLGRDTSTDTQYF.